Listed below are T cell receptor beta chains from one sample, sequenced in a study of shared clonotypes between healthy human individuals. Sequencing used immunoSEQ multiplex PCR; TCRdb keeps in-frame clones, though not all of them. The repertoire holds about 2 million clones, approximately 95% seen once, with 1.2% in the top ten. The sample comprised naive CD8+ T cells sorted from blood. The receptors shown here come from a man between 18 and 29 years old in good health. Each CDR3 is given with its conserved first and last residue. D genes are given only for firm matches. The size of a clone is reported for some rows only, either as once, few or many, or as a class for expanded clones.

D: NA
J: TRBJ1-2
length: 13
size: NA
V: TRBV27
DNA: TGTGCCAGCAGAGACATCGGATCCTATGGCTACACCTTC
CDR3: CASRDIGSYGYTF

D: NA
J: TRBJ2-4
length: 17
size: NA
V: TRBV12-5
DNA: TGTGCTAGTGGTTTGACCATGGAGAGGGTGGCCAAAAACATTCAGTACTTC
CDR3: CASGLTMERVAKNIQYF

D: NA
J: TRBJ1-5
length: 13
size: NA
V: TRBV27
DNA: TGTGCCAGCAGTTTCTCAGGGGAACAGCCCCAGCATTTT
CDR3: CASSFSGEQPQHF

D: NA
J: TRBJ2-2
length: 15
size: NA
V: TRBV9
DNA: TGTGCCAGCAGCGTGGGGACTTATGGCACCGGGGAGCTGTTTTTT
CDR3: CASSVGTYGTGELFF

D: TRBD1
J: TRBJ2-7
length: 15
size: NA
V: TRBV27
DNA: TGTGCCAGCAGTTTCCTCGGACAGGGGGTATACGAGCAGTACTTC
CDR3: CASSFLGQGVYEQYF

D: TRBD1
J: TRBJ2-5
length: 14
size: NA
V: TRBV28
DNA: TGTGCCAGCACCTCGACAGGGGGCTTTGAGACCCAGTACTTC
CDR3: CASTSTGGFETQYF

D: NA
J: TRBJ2-7
length: 19
size: NA
V: TRBV11-1
DNA: TGTGCCAGCAGCCCCCACCCCGGGGATCCTCTGCCGCTCTCCTACGAGCAGTACTTC
CDR3: CASSPHPGDPLPLSYEQYF

D: TRBD1
J: TRBJ1-1
length: 15
size: NA
V: TRBV5-5
DNA: TGTGCCAGCAGCTCGGGGGACAGGGTGGACACTGAAGCTTTCTTT
CDR3: CASSSGDRVDTEAFF

D: TRBD1
J: TRBJ2-7
length: 13
size: NA
V: TRBV2
DNA: TGTGCCAGCACCGACAGGGGGCTTTACGAGCAGTACTTC
CDR3: CASTDRGLYEQYF

D: NA
J: TRBJ1-1
length: 17
size: NA
V: TRBV5-1
DNA: TGCGCCAGCAGCCTCCGGGTCAGGGGAGTTTTTGACACTGAAGCTTTCTTT
CDR3: CASSLRVRGVFDTEAFF

D: TRBD2
J: TRBJ2-1
length: 15
size: NA
V: TRBV7-9
DNA: TGTGCCAGCAGCTCAACTAGCGGGATATACAATGAGCAGTTCTTC
CDR3: CASSSTSGIYNEQFF

D: NA
J: TRBJ1-1
length: 15
size: NA
V: TRBV5-6
DNA: TGTGCCAGCAGCAGTTTAGGACGGATGAACACTGAAGCTTTCTTT
CDR3: CASSSLGRMNTEAFF

D: TRBD1
J: TRBJ2-1
length: 16
size: NA
V: TRBV7-9
DNA: TGTGCCAGCAGCGGCCCGGGACAGGGGTCCTACAATGAGCAGTTCTTC
CDR3: CASSGPGQGSYNEQFF

D: TRBD2
J: TRBJ2-7
length: 14
size: once
V: TRBV2
DNA: TGTGCCAGCAGTGTAGCGGGTGCCACCTACGAGCAGTACTTC
CDR3: CASSVAGATYEQYF

D: NA
J: TRBJ2-3
length: 13
size: once
V: TRBV13
DNA: TGTGCCAGCAGCTTAGGCGGGACAGATACGCAGTATTTT
CDR3: CASSLGGTDTQYF

D: NA
J: TRBJ1-5
length: 15
size: once
V: TRBV27
DNA: TGTGCCAGCAGTTTATCGGGGTTTGGGGGCCAGCCCCAGCATTTT
CDR3: CASSLSGFGGQPQHF

D: NA
J: TRBJ2-7
length: 13
size: NA
V: TRBV25-1
DNA: TGTGCCAGCAGTGAATTCGGGCCCTACGAGCAGTACTTC
CDR3: CASSEFGPYEQYF

D: NA
J: TRBJ1-6
length: 17
size: NA
V: TRBV25-1
DNA: TGTGCCAGCAGCGAATATTTAGGGAATGGTGATAATTCACCCCTCCACTTT
CDR3: CASSEYLGNGDNSPLHF

D: NA
J: TRBJ2-7
length: 15
size: NA
V: TRBV4-1
DNA: TGCGCCAGCAGCCAAGTTTTGGACAGCTCCTACGAGCAGTACTTC
CDR3: CASSQVLDSSYEQYF

D: NA
J: TRBJ2-4
length: 14
size: NA
V: TRBV2
DNA: TGTGCCAGCAGCGAGACGGGAGCCAAAAACATTCAGTACTTC
CDR3: CASSETGAKNIQYF

D: TRBD1
J: TRBJ1-5
length: 15
size: NA
V: TRBV2
DNA: TGTGCCAGCAGTTTAACAGGGGAGATTAATCAGCCCCAGCATTTT
CDR3: CASSLTGEINQPQHF

D: TRBD2
J: TRBJ2-1
length: 17
size: NA
V: TRBV27
DNA: TGTGCCAGCAGTCTCATCCCTAGCGGGATCACCCTCAATGAGCAGTTCTTC
CDR3: CASSLIPSGITLNEQFF

D: NA
J: TRBJ2-6
length: 16
size: NA
V: TRBV4-1
DNA: TGCGCCAGCAGCCCCGCAGGGTACGGTGGGGCCAACGTCCTGACTTTC
CDR3: CASSPAGYGGANVLTF

D: NA
J: TRBJ2-7
length: 14
size: NA
V: TRBV19
DNA: TGTGCCAGTAGTATGCCAGTCAGTCGCTACGAGCAGTACTTC
CDR3: CASSMPVSRYEQYF

D: NA
J: TRBJ1-2
length: 16
size: once
V: TRBV6-5
DNA: TGTGCCAGCAGTTACGGGGAGGGTTTAGTTAACTATGGCTACACCTTC
CDR3: CASSYGEGLVNYGYTF

D: NA
J: TRBJ1-2
length: 15
size: NA
V: TRBV7-8
DNA: TGTGCCAGCAGCTTAGAGGCCAGTATCAACTATGGCTACACCTTC
CDR3: CASSLEASINYGYTF

D: NA
J: TRBJ2-7
length: 13
size: NA
V: TRBV27
DNA: TGTGCCAGCAGCTTTCGGGGGTCTTACGAGCAGTACTTC
CDR3: CASSFRGSYEQYF

D: NA
J: TRBJ2-7
length: 13
size: NA
V: TRBV6-5
DNA: TGTGCCAGCAGCTACAGGTTCTCCTACGAGCAGTACTTC
CDR3: CASSYRFSYEQYF

D: NA
J: TRBJ2-7
length: 15
size: NA
V: TRBV6-1
DNA: TGTGCCAGCAGTGAAGAAGACGGAAGCTCCTACGAGCAGTACTTC
CDR3: CASSEEDGSSYEQYF

D: NA
J: TRBJ1-3
length: 13
size: NA
V: TRBV7-9
DNA: TGTGCCAGCAGCGGGACTCTTGGAAACACCATATATTTT
CDR3: CASSGTLGNTIYF

D: TRBD1
J: TRBJ1-2
length: 16
size: NA
V: TRBV13
DNA: TGTGCCAGCAGCCCCCACGGGGAGGGGGCTCTCTATGGCTACACCTTC
CDR3: CASSPHGEGALYGYTF

D: TRBD1
J: TRBJ1-4
length: 16
size: NA
V: TRBV11-2
DNA: TGTGCCAGCAGCTTCGGACAGGGGGGAGGACATGAAAAACTGTTTTTT
CDR3: CASSFGQGGGHEKLFF

D: NA
J: TRBJ2-5
length: 16
size: NA
V: TRBV7-2
DNA: TGTGCCAGCAGCTTAGCTTGGGGGGCCCTTCAAGAGACCCAGTACTTC
CDR3: CASSLAWGALQETQYF

D: NA
J: TRBJ1-1
length: 16
size: NA
V: TRBV10-1
DNA: TGCGCCAGCAGTGAAGTCCCAGCCGCTTACAACACTGAAGCTTTCTTT
CDR3: CASSEVPAAYNTEAFF

D: NA
J: TRBJ2-2
length: 12
size: NA
V: TRBV5-5
DNA: TGTGCCAGCAGCTTGTGGGGCGGGGAGCTGTTTTTT
CDR3: CASSLWGGELFF

D: TRBD2
J: TRBJ2-5
length: 15
size: NA
V: TRBV6-5
DNA: TGTGCCAGCAGTTACGGGGCGGGGGTACAAGAGACCCAGTACTTC
CDR3: CASSYGAGVQETQYF